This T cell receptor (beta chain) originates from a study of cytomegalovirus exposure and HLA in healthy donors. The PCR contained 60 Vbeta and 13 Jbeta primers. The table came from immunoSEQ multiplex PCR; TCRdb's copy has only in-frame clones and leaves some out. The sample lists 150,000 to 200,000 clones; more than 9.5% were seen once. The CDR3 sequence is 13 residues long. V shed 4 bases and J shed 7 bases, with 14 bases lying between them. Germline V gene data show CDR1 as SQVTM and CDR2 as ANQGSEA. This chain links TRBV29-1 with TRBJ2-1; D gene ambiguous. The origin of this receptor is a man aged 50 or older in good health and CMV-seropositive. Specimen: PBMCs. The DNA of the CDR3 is TGCAGCGTTGCCGAAGCGTACGGGAATGAGCAGTTCTTC. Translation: CSVAEAYGNEQFF.